A selection of T cell receptor beta chains follows, all from one sample in a study of cytomegalovirus exposure and HLA in healthy donors. Generated by immunoSEQ multiplex PCR, the TCRdb table keeps only in-frame clones and is missing some. The table shows around 100,000 clones, with roughly 70% occurring only once. The sequenced sample consisted of PBMCs. These TCRs come from a man over 45 in good health and CMV-seronegative. CDR3s include the opening cysteine and the closing phenylalanine or tryptophan. Fields, in order: CDR3 length, D gene, clone size, V gene, J gene, CDR3 protein, CDR3 DNA. D genes are given only for firm matches. The listing skips clone size in some rows; elsewhere it reads once, few, many or a size class.

14	-	-	TRBV5-6	TRBJ1-1	CASSGMDSNTEAFF	TGTGCCAGCAGCGGGATGGACAGCAACACTGAAGCTTTCTTT
17	-	-	TRBV4-3	TRBJ1-2	CASSPLGQGPLNYGYTF	TGCGCCAGCAGCCCTTTAGGGCAGGGGCCGCTCAACTATGGCTACACCTTC
14	TRBD2	-	TRBV9	TRBJ2-3	CASSVSGRTDTQYF	TGTGCCAGCAGCGTTAGCGGGAGGACAGATACGCAGTATTTT
11	-	-	TRBV21-1	TRBJ2-3	CASSNSDTQYF	TGTGCCAGCAGCAATAGCGATACGCAGTATTTT
11	-	few	TRBV6-5	TRBJ1-1	CASSRDTEAFF	TGTGCCAGCAGTAGAGACACTGAAGCTTTCTTT
16	TRBD1	-	TRBV27	TRBJ1-2	CASSLLGQGLNYGYTF	TGTGCCAGCAGTTTATTGGGACAGGGGTTAAACTATGGCTACACCTTC
13	TRBD1	-	TRBV6-1	TRBJ2-2	CASSGQGIGELFF	TGTGCCAGCAGTGGACAGGGAATCGGGGAGCTGTTTTTT
11	TRBD2	few	TRBV7-3	TRBJ2-7	CASGRGGEQYF	TGTGCCAGCGGACGGGGGGGGGAGCAGTACTTC
14	-	-	TRBV5-1	TRBJ1-4	CASSERGLGEKLFF	TGCGCCAGCAGCGAGAGGGGGTTAGGGGAAAAACTGTTTTTT
14	TRBD2	-	TRBV2	TRBJ2-5	CASSPGLAGVRQYF	TGTGCCAGCAGTCCCGGTCTAGCGGGGGTTAGGCAGTACTTC
16	TRBD1	-	TRBV15	TRBJ1-4	CATSRVPGQSNEKLFF	TGTGCCACCAGCAGGGTCCCGGGACAGTCTAATGAAAAACTGTTTTTT
12	-	-	TRBV29-1	TRBJ2-7	CSVSGNSYEQYF	TGCAGCGTGTCCGGGAACTCCTACGAGCAGTACTTC
14	TRBD1	-	TRBV30	TRBJ1-5	CAWSPGTDRQPQHF	TGTGCCTGGAGTCCCGGGACAGACCGCCAGCCCCAGCATTTT
16	TRBD2	-	TRBV4-1	TRBJ2-7	CASSQGTSGPFYEQYF	TGCGCCAGCAGCCAAGGGACTAGCGGGCCCTTCTACGAGCAGTACTTC
12	TRBD2	-	TRBV9	TRBJ2-1	CATGLADNEQFF	TGTGCCACGGGACTAGCGGACAATGAGCAGTTCTTC
14	TRBD1	-	TRBV11-2	TRBJ1-3	CASSLDRGGNTIYF	TGTGCCAGCAGCCTAGACAGGGGTGGGAACACCATATATTTT
15	-	few	TRBV5-4	TRBJ2-1	CASSRAGIYNNEQFF	TGTGCCAGCAGCCGCGCCGGGATCTATAACAATGAGCAGTTCTTC
13	-	-	TRBV6-5	TRBJ1-4	CASSVQGSLELFF	TGTGCCAGCAGTGTTCAGGGCTCCCTAGAACTGTTTTTT
13	-	few	TRBV6-5	TRBJ1-2	CASSRTVRDGYTF	TGTGCCAGCAGTCGGACAGTCAGAGATGGCTACACCTTC
19	TRBD1	-	TRBV7-8	TRBJ2-5	CASSFLFLPRDSGKETQYF	TGTGCCAGCAGCTTTTTGTTTCTTCCCCGGGACAGTGGAAAAGAGACCCAGTACTTC
14	TRBD1	-	TRBV6-5	TRBJ1-2	CASSRTGANYGYTF	TGTGCCAGCAGTCGGACAGGGGCTAACTATGGCTACACCTTC
15	TRBD2	-	TRBV5-1	TRBJ2-1	CASSLVRGGNNEQFF	TGCGCCAGCAGCTTGGTGCGGGGGGGGAACAATGAGCAGTTCTTC
14	-	-	TRBV6-6	TRBJ2-1	CASYYRESSNEQFF	TGTGCCAGTTATTACAGGGAGAGTAGCAATGAGCAGTTCTTC
15	TRBD2	-	TRBV4-2	TRBJ2-7	CASSSVLAGEGEQYF	TGTGCCAGCAGCTCCGTACTAGCGGGAGAAGGTGAGCAGTACTTC